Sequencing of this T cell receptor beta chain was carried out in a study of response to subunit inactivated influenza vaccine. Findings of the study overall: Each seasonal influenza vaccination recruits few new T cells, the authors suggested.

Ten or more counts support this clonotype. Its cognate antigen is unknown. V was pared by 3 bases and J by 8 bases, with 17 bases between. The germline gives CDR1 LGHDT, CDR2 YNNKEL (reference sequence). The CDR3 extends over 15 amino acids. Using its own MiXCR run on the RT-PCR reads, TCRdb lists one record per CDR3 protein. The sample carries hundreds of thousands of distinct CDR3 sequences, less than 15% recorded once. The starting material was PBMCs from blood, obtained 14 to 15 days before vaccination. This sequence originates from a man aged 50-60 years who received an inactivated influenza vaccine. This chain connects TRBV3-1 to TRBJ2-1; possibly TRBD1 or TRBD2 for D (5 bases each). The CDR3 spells CASSQDPTRGDEQFF. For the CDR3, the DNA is TGTGCCAGCAGCCAGGACCCCACCCGAGGGGATGAGCAGTTCTTC.